The entry below gives a single T cell receptor (beta chain) sequence along with its context. Its antigen is unknown. CDR1 SNHLY and CDR2 FYNNEI come from the germline V gene. V shed 9 bases and J shed 3 bases, with 18 bases lying between them. The CDR3 loop spans 14 amino acids. Sequencing was performed with immunoSEQ multiplex PCR; in TCRdb, only in-frame clones are kept and a portion is missing. The table has tens of thousands of clones, over 75% seen once. This specimen belongs to a study of OX40 agonist ivuxolimab in advanced cancers. Whole-study context: Dose-escalation patients suffered from hepatocellular carcinoma, melanoma, renal cell or head and neck cancer.

Study results and caveats: By week 6 at 0.1 to 3.0 mg/kg, blood CD4+ and CD8+ T cells had expanded clonally.

The V gene is TRBV2, the J gene TRBJ2-7, with D possibly being TRBD1 or TRBD2 (5 bases each). The material was CD4+ or CD8+ T cells sorted from blood, obtained in a trial of the OX40 agonist ivuxolimab. The sequence came from an adult with an advanced solid tumor such as melanoma, head and neck, liver or kidney cancer. The CDR3 here is CASGGSRRDYEQYF. The CDR3 nucleotides read TGTGCCAGTGGGGGAAGTCGCAGGGACTACGAGCAGTACTTC.